This entry is about one TCR beta chain. Germline CDR1 and CDR2: SEHNR and FQNEAQ (reference sequence). The CDR3 has 14 amino acids. The V segment lost 2 bases and the J segment 6 bases; nucleotides outside the gene matches: 4. Patients with autoimmune history or systemic immunosuppression were excluded. The data derive from a study of OX40 agonist ivuxolimab in advanced cancers. The repertoire was sequenced with immunoSEQ multiplex PCR; TCRdb's copy has only in-frame clones and lacks some. Counted here are under 65,000 clones, 80% to 90% occurring once; the ten biggest clones make up roughly 11%. The receptor comes from an adult with an advanced solid tumor such as melanoma, head and neck, liver or kidney cancer. The source was CD4+ or CD8+ T cells sorted from blood, collected in a trial of the OX40 agonist ivuxolimab. The rearrangement uses TRBV7-9 and TRBJ1-2, with 9 bases fitting TRBD1. For the CDR3, the DNA is TGTGCCAGCAGCTTAACGGGACAGGGAGATGGCTACACCTTC. Translation gives CASSLTGQGDGYTF.